The rows below give T cell receptor beta chains drawn from one sample of a study of cytomegalovirus exposure and HLA in healthy donors. Clones were read by immunoSEQ multiplex PCR, and TCRdb kept only the in-frame ones, dropping some. The sample lists under 150,000 clones, about 81% occurring once. Specimen: PBMCs. These receptor sequences come from a woman in her fifties or sixties in good health and CMV-seropositive. CDR3s include the opening cysteine and the closing phenylalanine or tryptophan. The order of the fields is V gene, J gene, D gene, clone size, CDR3 DNA, CDR3 protein. The D gene is left open where the match is weak. Expanded clones are given a class, and other clones once, few, many or no size at all.

V gene: TRBV30
J gene: TRBJ2-7
D gene: TRBD2
clone size: NA
CDR3 DNA: TGTGCCTGGAGTGTACTAGCGGGGGCCTACGAGCAGTACTTC
CDR3 protein: CAWSVLAGAYEQYF

V gene: TRBV7-9
J gene: TRBJ2-7
D gene: NA
clone size: NA
CDR3 DNA: TGTGCCAGCAGCTTAGAGGAGACAGCCTTCTTC
CDR3 protein: CASSLEETAFF

V gene: TRBV7-2
J gene: TRBJ2-1
D gene: NA
clone size: few
CDR3 DNA: TGTGCCAGCAGGCGTGAGGTATCCTCCTACAATGAGCAGTTCTTC
CDR3 protein: CASRREVSSYNEQFF

V gene: TRBV5-6
J gene: TRBJ2-1
D gene: TRBD2
clone size: NA
CDR3 DNA: TGTGCCAGCAGTTTTAGCGGGAGATCATACGAGGATGAGCAGTTCTTC
CDR3 protein: CASSFSGRSYEDEQFF

V gene: TRBV27
J gene: TRBJ1-1
D gene: NA
clone size: NA
CDR3 DNA: TGTGCCAGCAGTTTCGGGGGGCAAGTCACTGAAGCTTTCTTT
CDR3 protein: CASSFGGQVTEAFF

V gene: TRBV6-1
J gene: TRBJ2-7
D gene: TRBD2
clone size: NA
CDR3 DNA: TGTGCCAGCAGTGAAGACCTAGCGGGGGGGTACGAGCAGTACTTC
CDR3 protein: CASSEDLAGGYEQYF

V gene: TRBV7-2
J gene: TRBJ2-2
D gene: TRBD1
clone size: once
CDR3 DNA: TGTGCCAGCAGCACACGACAGGGCGCCGGGGAGCTGTTTTTT
CDR3 protein: CASSTRQGAGELFF

V gene: TRBV5-4
J gene: TRBJ2-2
D gene: TRBD1
clone size: NA
CDR3 DNA: TGTGCCAGCAGCAGGGACAGGGTAAACACCGGGGAGCTGTTTTTT
CDR3 protein: CASSRDRVNTGELFF

V gene: TRBV18
J gene: TRBJ2-5
D gene: NA
clone size: NA
CDR3 DNA: TGTGCCAGCTCACCCAATCAAGAGACCCAGTACTTC
CDR3 protein: CASSPNQETQYF

V gene: TRBV5-6
J gene: TRBJ1-2
D gene: TRBD1
clone size: NA
CDR3 DNA: TGTGCCAGCAGCCCTACCGAGGACAGGGTCAACTATGGCTACACCTTC
CDR3 protein: CASSPTEDRVNYGYTF

V gene: TRBV13
J gene: TRBJ1-6
D gene: TRBD1
clone size: NA
CDR3 DNA: TGTGCCAGCAGCCCAGGGGACAGACGCAATTCACCCCTCCACTTT
CDR3 protein: CASSPGDRRNSPLHF

V gene: TRBV7-8
J gene: TRBJ1-1
D gene: NA
clone size: NA
CDR3 DNA: TGTGCCAGCAGCTTATGGCAGAACACTGAAGCTTTCTTT
CDR3 protein: CASSLWQNTEAFF

V gene: TRBV27
J gene: TRBJ2-3
D gene: TRBD1
clone size: NA
CDR3 DNA: TGTGCCAGCAGTAGCGGCCCGGGACAGGGCACAGATACGCAGTATTTT
CDR3 protein: CASSSGPGQGTDTQYF

V gene: TRBV29-1
J gene: TRBJ2-5
D gene: TRBD1
clone size: NA
CDR3 DNA: TGCAGCGTACGGGACAGGGGTCTGACCCAGTACTTC
CDR3 protein: CSVRDRGLTQYF

V gene: TRBV27
J gene: TRBJ2-1
D gene: TRBD2
clone size: NA
CDR3 DNA: TGTGCCAGCAGTTCCCTAAGCGGGAGGGCTGCCTACAATGAGCAGTTCTTC
CDR3 protein: CASSSLSGRAAYNEQFF

V gene: TRBV19
J gene: TRBJ2-7
D gene: TRBD2
clone size: NA
CDR3 DNA: TGTGCCAGTAGTATGGGACTAGCCTCCTACGAGCAGTACTTC
CDR3 protein: CASSMGLASYEQYF

V gene: TRBV6-6
J gene: TRBJ1-4
D gene: NA
clone size: NA
CDR3 DNA: TGTGCCAGCAGGCCTTACAGGGACGAAAAACTGTTTTTT
CDR3 protein: CASRPYRDEKLFF

V gene: TRBV5-6
J gene: TRBJ2-2
D gene: TRBD2
clone size: NA
CDR3 DNA: TGTGCCAGCAGCCCGACTAGCCAGTACGGGGAGCTGTTTTTT
CDR3 protein: CASSPTSQYGELFF

V gene: TRBV27
J gene: TRBJ2-5
D gene: TRBD2
clone size: NA
CDR3 DNA: TGTGCCAGCAGACTCGGGCTAGCGGGGGAGACCCAGTACTTC
CDR3 protein: CASRLGLAGETQYF

V gene: TRBV6-6
J gene: TRBJ2-5
D gene: NA
clone size: NA
CDR3 DNA: TGTGCCAGCAGTCCCGATGAGCCAGAGACCCAGTACTTC
CDR3 protein: CASSPDEPETQYF

V gene: TRBV7-9
J gene: TRBJ2-5
D gene: TRBD1
clone size: NA
CDR3 DNA: TGTGCCAGCAGCCTCGGACAGGCCCCCACCCAAGAGACCCAGTACTTC
CDR3 protein: CASSLGQAPTQETQYF

V gene: TRBV5-1
J gene: TRBJ1-5
D gene: NA
clone size: NA
CDR3 DNA: TGCGCCAGCAGCTTGGATCCGGGGGTAGGGCAGCCCCAGCATTTT
CDR3 protein: CASSLDPGVGQPQHF

V gene: TRBV2
J gene: TRBJ1-2
D gene: NA
clone size: few
CDR3 DNA: TGTGCCAGCAGTGACAGTTTTAACTATGGCTACACCTTC
CDR3 protein: CASSDSFNYGYTF

V gene: TRBV7-9
J gene: TRBJ1-1
D gene: NA
clone size: few
CDR3 DNA: TGTGCCAGCAGCTCCCCAGACACGAACACTGAAGCTTTCTTT
CDR3 protein: CASSSPDTNTEAFF

V gene: TRBV5-6
J gene: TRBJ1-3
D gene: TRBD1
clone size: NA
CDR3 DNA: TGTGCCAGCAGATTCAGCCGCCGGGACAGGGGGTCTGGAAACACCATATATTTT
CDR3 protein: CASRFSRRDRGSGNTIYF

V gene: TRBV5-1
J gene: TRBJ1-1
D gene: NA
clone size: few
CDR3 DNA: TGCGCCAGCAGGACTGTGTTGGGGGGGGGCACTGAAGCTTTCTTT
CDR3 protein: CASRTVLGGGTEAFF

V gene: TRBV27
J gene: TRBJ2-6
D gene: NA
clone size: NA
CDR3 DNA: TGTGCCAGCAGCCCCCTATTATCGGGGGGGGCCAACGTCCTGACTTTC
CDR3 protein: CASSPLLSGGANVLTF

V gene: TRBV1
J gene: TRBJ1-4
D gene: NA
clone size: few
CDR3 DNA: TGCACCAGCAGCCAATCCTCGACCAGGCCCAGAAAGAATGAAAAACTGTTTTTT
CDR3 protein: CTSSQSSTRPRKNEKLFF

V gene: TRBV11-2
J gene: TRBJ2-1
D gene: NA
clone size: NA
CDR3 DNA: TGTGCCAGCAGCTCGTCCCTCGCCGGGAGCTCCTACAATGAGCAGTTCTTC
CDR3 protein: CASSSSLAGSSYNEQFF

V gene: TRBV29-1
J gene: TRBJ2-3
D gene: NA
clone size: NA
CDR3 DNA: TGCAGCGTTGACCCCCTTCGGGATACGCAGTATTTT
CDR3 protein: CSVDPLRDTQYF

V gene: TRBV4-2
J gene: TRBJ1-5
D gene: NA
clone size: NA
CDR3 DNA: TGTGCCAGCAGCCCCCTAGGACTGGGAGGGAATCAGCCCCAGCATTTT
CDR3 protein: CASSPLGLGGNQPQHF

V gene: TRBV2
J gene: TRBJ2-3
D gene: NA
clone size: NA
CDR3 DNA: TGTGCCAGCAGTGCGAGCACAGATACGCAGTATTTT
CDR3 protein: CASSASTDTQYF

V gene: TRBV30
J gene: TRBJ2-7
D gene: NA
clone size: NA
CDR3 DNA: TGTGCCTGGGGCGCCAGGACCTACGAGCAGTACTTC
CDR3 protein: CAWGARTYEQYF

V gene: TRBV5-6
J gene: TRBJ1-4
D gene: NA
clone size: NA
CDR3 DNA: TGTGCCAGCAGCTTGGACGGTTTAAATGAAAAACTGTTTTTT
CDR3 protein: CASSLDGLNEKLFF